Below are 20 T cell receptor beta chains sequenced from a single sample in a study of blood T cells in healthy people across ages. Next came a second PCR, run for roughly 6 to 11 cycles, which used a sample-barcoded 5' primer along with a J-beta primer mix. TCRdb re-called the 5' RACE reads through MiXCR, storing one row per CDR3 protein. In the table there are more than 800,000 distinct CDR3 sequences, under 30% of which are singletons. Sequencing was performed on blood. Every receptor here comes from a woman older than 75 in good health.

Comment on this clonotype: This may be a read error: a much more frequent sequence differs by one nucleotide. The rearrangement joins TRBV7-9 to TRBJ2-4, with D maybe TRBD1 (6 bases). Deletions cut 3 bases from V and 6 bases from J, with 12 bases between. CDR1 is SEHNR and CDR2 is FQNEAQ in the germline V gene (reference sequence). This CDR3 contains 14 residues. CDR3 loop: CASSFDLGGNIQYF. CDR3 coding DNA: TGTGCCAGCAGCTTCGATCTAGGGGGAAACATTCAGTACTTC.

This chain joins TRBV5-1 and TRBJ1-1, with D unresolved. CDR3 length equals 12 residues. V gave up 0 bases and J gave up 10 bases, with 10 bases separating them. The germline V gene encodes CDR1 SGHRS and CDR2 YFSETQ. For the CDR3, the DNA is TGCGCCAGCAGCTTGGCCCAAGGTAGAGCTTTCTTT. Residues: CASSLAQGRAFF.

This clonotype has at least ten counts. The chain's CDR3 is CASSTGYTEAFF. The CDR3 DNA reads as TGTGCCAGCAGCACAGGGTACACTGAAGCTTTCTTT. The chain uses TRBV7-2 and TRBJ1-1; D possibly corresponds to TRBD1 (6 bases). The germline V gene has CDR1 SGHTA and CDR2 FQGNSA. Trimming pared 5 bases from V and 3 bases from J, leaving 7 bases between. The CDR3 sequence is 12 residues long.

This clonotype has more than one count but fewer than ten. The chain joins TRBV12-3 or TRBV12-4 to TRBJ1-1, with 7 bases matching TRBD1. The CDR3 contains 14 residues. V trimming: 5 bases; J trimming: 9 bases; junction bases outside the gene matches: 12. The CDR3 region is CASSPDPGGGQAFF. In nucleotides, the CDR3 is TGTGCCAGCAGTCCGGACCCAGGGGGGGGACAAGCTTTCTTT.

In its sample, this clonotype was seen many times. The genes are TRBV18 and TRBJ2-7; tentative D call: TRBD1 (6 bases). The CDR3 runs 13 residues. V shed 5 bases and J shed 1 base, with 9 bases lying between them. The germline V gene encodes CDR1 KGHSH and CDR2 LQKENI. The CDR3 sequence is CASSRDISYEQYF. In DNA form, the CDR3 reads TGTGCCAGCTCAAGGGACATTTCCTACGAGCAGTACTTC. Looking up the rest from reference TRBV18 and TRBJ2-7 gives the full variable domain: NAGVMQNPRHLVRRRGQEARLRCSPMKGHSHVYWYRQLPEEGLKFMVYLQKENIIDESGMPKERFSAEFPKEGPSILRIQQVVRGDSAAYFCASSRDISYEQYFGPGTRLTVT.

V usage is TRBV4-3 and J usage is TRBJ1-2; the D is unclear. Trimming pared 1 base from V and 4 bases from J, leaving 10 bases between. Germline assignment: CDR1 LGHNA and CDR2 YSLEER. This CDR3 comprises 14 residues. CDR3 bases: TGCGCCAGCAGCCAAGCTTGGGCAGGCTATGGCTACACCTTC. Translated: CASSQAWAGYGYTF.

This clonotype was counted once. Just one base apart from a much larger clone, this may be a read error. The V call is TRBV6-2 or TRBV6-3, the J call TRBJ2-7, with 7 bases aligning to TRBD2. V gave up 6 bases and J gave up 0 bases; unmatched junction bases: 8. Germline V gene lookup returns CDR1 MNHEY and CDR2 SVGEGT. The length of the CDR3 is 15 residues. CDR3 DNA: TGTGCCAGCAGCAGACGAGCGGGGAGCTCCTACGAGCAGTACTTC. It encodes CASSRRAGSSYEQYF.

This clonotype was seen ten or more times. This chain links TRBV18 with TRBJ2-7; 9 bases align to TRBD1. Trimming took 6 bases from V and 5 from J; bases not matched to a gene: 11. CDR1 KGHSH and CDR2 LQKENI come from the germline V gene. The CDR3 contains 15 residues. For the CDR3, the DNA is TGTGCCAGCTCCCCCGGGACAGGGATATTGAACGAGCAGTACTTC. As protein: CASSPGTGILNEQYF.

V usage is TRBV11-3 and J usage is TRBJ2-2; no reliable D call. The V gene's germline CDR1 is SGHNT and CDR2 YENEEA. This CDR3 spans 15 amino acids. Trimming removed 1 base at V and 6 bases at J, with 12 bases between. CDR3 coding DNA: TGTGCCAGCAGCTTAGGGTTCCGGGCCTCCGGGGAGCTGTTTTTT. Encoded protein: CASSLGFRASGELFF.

At least ten counts were recorded for this clonotype. The chain uses TRBV6-2 or TRBV6-3 and TRBJ2-1; 12 bases map to TRBD2. Unmatched junction bases numbered 12, after V lost 6 bases and J lost 3 bases. From germline, CDR1 is MNHEY and CDR2 SVGEGT. This CDR3 spans 18 amino acids. The CDR3 DNA is TGTGCCAGCAGACGGACTAGCGGGGTACTACCCCTCTACAATGAGCAGTTCTTC. Encoded protein: CASRRTSGVLPLYNEQFF.

About this clonotype: A much bigger clone sits one base away, suggesting this may be a read error. The chain couples TRBV7-2 to TRBJ1-5; D is uncertain. The V and J ends lost 6 bases and 2 bases respectively, with 17 bases between them. The CDR3 runs 16 residues. From germline, CDR1 is SGHTA and CDR2 FQGNSA. The CDR3, as DNA: TGTGCCAGCAGGTCAGGACTGGGAGGTGGCAATCAGCCCCAGCATTTT. This translates into CASRSGLGGGNQPQHF. The complete variable domain, with remaining parts taken from reference TRBV7-2 and TRBJ1-5, reads GAGVSQSPSNKVTEKGKDVELRCDPISGHTALYWYRQSLGQGLEFLIYFQGNSAPDKSGLPSDRFSAERTGGSVSTLTIQRTQQEDSAVYLCASRSGLGGGNQPQHFGDGTRLSIL.

This clonotype was found a few times. The CDR3 nucleotides read TGTGCCAGCGGTCCCCCGGGCAGGGCCCTCACAGATACGCAGTATTTT. It specifies CASGPPGRALTDTQYF. The J gene is TRBJ2-3, the V gene TRBV7-2, with D perhaps TRBD1 (5 bases). The CDR3 is made up of 16 amino acids. Per germline, CDR1 SGHTA and CDR2 FQGNSA. Trimming shortened V by 8 bases and J by 2 bases, and 20 bases separated the two germline ends.

This clonotype was recorded many times. The chain uses TRBV6-1 and TRBJ2-3; possibly TRBD2 for D (5 bases). This CDR3 contains 14 residues. V dropped 3 bases and J dropped 2 bases, with 9 bases sitting between them. The germline V gene has CDR1 MNHNS and CDR2 SASEGT. The CDR3 DNA reads TGTGCCAGCAGTGAGGGCGGGTTCACAGATACGCAGTATTTT. Translated, it gives CASSEGGFTDTQYF.

This clonotype turned up a few times. The rearrangement links TRBV29-1 to TRBJ1-2; 9 bases are shared with TRBD1. V was pared by 1 base and J by 5 bases, with 11 bases of the junction left unmatched. The CDR3 consists of 16 residues. The germline gives CDR1 SQVTM, CDR2 ANQGSEA. CDR3 bases: TGCAGCGTTGAAGGCGCTAGGGACAGGGCTCGGTATGGCTACACCTTC. Protein sequence: CSVEGARDRARYGYTF.

This clonotype was recorded at least ten times. V and J are TRBV7-2 and TRBJ2-5, with D perhaps TRBD1 or TRBD2 (6 bases each). The CDR3 runs to 14 residues. Germline CDR1 reads SGHTA; CDR2 reads FQGNSA. With 3 bases removed from V and 4 bases from J, the gap between germline ends came to 12 bases. This chain's CDR3 is CASSLGGVAETQYF. Written as DNA, the CDR3 is TGTGCCAGCAGCTTGGGGGGCGTGGCAGAGACCCAGTACTTC.

This clonotype was detected once. The chain combines TRBV7-2 with TRBJ2-7; D is possibly TRBD2 (5 bases). Trimming pared 2 bases from V and 0 bases from J, leaving 8 bases between. The V gene's germline CDR1 is SGHTA and CDR2 FQGNSA. This CDR3 spans 14 amino acids. DNA for the CDR3: TGTGCCAGCAGCTTACAGCGGCGCTCCTACGAGCAGTACTTC. Translation: CASSLQRRSYEQYF. The variable domain in full, completed from reference TRBV7-2 and TRBJ2-7, reads GAGVSQSPSNKVTEKGKDVELRCDPISGHTALYWYRQSLGQGLEFLIYFQGNSAPDKSGLPSDRFSAERTGGSVSTLTIQRTQQEDSAVYLCASSLQRRSYEQYFGPGTRLTVT.

J is TRBJ1-1 and V is TRBV18; a weak D match, TRBD1 (5 bases). This CDR3 is built from 14 residues. V lost 2 bases to trimming and J lost 5 bases, with 12 bases between them. CDR1 is KGHSH, CDR2 LQKENI, per germline. CDR3 DNA sequence: TGTGCCAGCTCACCAGGGGGACCGAATACTGAAGCTTTCTTT. Protein: CASSPGGPNTEAFF.

This clonotype occurred a few times. This rearrangement joins TRBV21-1 to TRBJ2-5; the table names TRBD1, a call not compared with the DNA. TRBV21-1 is marked as a pseudogene. This CDR3 contains 16 residues. CDR3 loop: CASSPRWTADQETQYF. The CDR3 bases are TGTGCCAGCAGCCCTCGATGGACAGCAGACCAAGAGACCCAGTACTTC.

The chain employs TRBV7-2 and TRBJ2-6, with D maybe TRBD2 (6 bases). The V end was cut by 3 bases, the J end by 0 bases, with 12 bases between. The germline V gene has CDR1 SGHTA and CDR2 FQGNSA. CDR3 length equals 17 residues. This CDR3 reads CASSFGGRRSGANVLTF. CDR3 DNA: TGTGCCAGCAGCTTTGGAGGGCGACGCTCTGGGGCCAACGTCCTGACTTTC.

The chain couples TRBV5-1 to TRBJ1-6, with D possibly being TRBD1 (5 bases). The germline V gene encodes CDR1 SGHRS and CDR2 YFSETQ. Trimming stripped 5 bases from V and 8 bases from J, with 17 bases between. CDR3 length equals 15 residues. The CDR3 loop is CASSFDGDRDSPLHF. Written as DNA, the CDR3 is TGCGCCAGCAGTTTTGATGGGGACCGGGATTCACCCCTCCACTTT.